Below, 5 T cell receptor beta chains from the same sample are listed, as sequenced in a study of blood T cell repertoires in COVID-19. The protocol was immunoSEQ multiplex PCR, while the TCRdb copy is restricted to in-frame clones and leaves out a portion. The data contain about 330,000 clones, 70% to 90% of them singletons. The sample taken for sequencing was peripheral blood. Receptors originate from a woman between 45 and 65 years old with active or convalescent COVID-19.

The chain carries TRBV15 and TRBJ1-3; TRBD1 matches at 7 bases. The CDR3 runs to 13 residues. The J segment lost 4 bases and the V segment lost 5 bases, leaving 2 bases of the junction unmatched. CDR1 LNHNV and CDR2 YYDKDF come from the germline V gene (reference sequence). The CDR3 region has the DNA TGTGCCACCAGCGGGACAGCAGGAAACACCATATATTTT. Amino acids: CATSGTAGNTIYF.

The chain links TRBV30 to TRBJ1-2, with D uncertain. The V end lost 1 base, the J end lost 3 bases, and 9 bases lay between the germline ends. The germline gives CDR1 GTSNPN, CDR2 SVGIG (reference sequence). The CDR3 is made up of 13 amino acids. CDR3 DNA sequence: TGTGCCTGGAGTGCCGACAAGTACTATGGCTACACCTTC. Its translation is CAWSADKYYGYTF.

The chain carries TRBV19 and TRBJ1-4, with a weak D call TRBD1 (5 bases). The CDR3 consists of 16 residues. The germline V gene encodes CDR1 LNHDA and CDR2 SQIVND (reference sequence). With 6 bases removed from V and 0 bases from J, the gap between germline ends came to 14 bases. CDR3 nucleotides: TGTGCCAGTAGATGGACACCAACTTCAACTAATGAAAAACTGTTTTTT. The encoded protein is CASRWTPTSTNEKLFF.

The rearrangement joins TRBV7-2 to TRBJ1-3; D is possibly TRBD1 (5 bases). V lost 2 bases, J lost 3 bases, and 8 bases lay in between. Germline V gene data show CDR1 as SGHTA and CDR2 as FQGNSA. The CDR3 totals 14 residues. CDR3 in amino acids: CASSLRGGGNTIYF. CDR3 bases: TGTGCCAGCAGCTTAAGGGGAGGTGGAAACACCATATATTTT.

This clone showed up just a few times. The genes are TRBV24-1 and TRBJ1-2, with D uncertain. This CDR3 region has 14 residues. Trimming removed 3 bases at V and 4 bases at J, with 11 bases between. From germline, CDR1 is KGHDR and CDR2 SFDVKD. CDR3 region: CATSDPTRSYGYTF. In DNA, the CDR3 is TGTGCCACCAGTGATCCCACGCGGAGCTATGGCTACACCTTC.